These 6 T cell receptor beta chains were sequenced from one sample in a study of cytomegalovirus exposure and HLA in healthy donors. Researchers ran the PCR with 60 Vbeta and 13 Jbeta primers. This table comes from immunoSEQ multiplex PCR, and its TCRdb copy is limited to in-frame clones, with some not included. The table shows 250,000 or so clones, with roughly 84% occurring only once. Sequenced material: PBMCs. These receptor sequences come from a human donor in good health.

The chain recombines TRBV7-3 with TRBJ2-1, with 7 bases lining up with TRBD2. There are 13 residues in the CDR3. V shed 4 bases and J 6 bases; nucleotides not matched to a gene: 3. The germline V gene encodes CDR1 SGHTA and CDR2 FQGTGA. CDR3 nucleotide sequence: TGTGCCAGCAGCTCCCGACTAGCCAATGAGCAGTTCTTC. As protein: CASSSRLANEQFF.

CDR3 nucleotides: TGTGCCAGCAGCGCAGCTCTAGGGCTAGCGGGAATTCTAAGCTCCTACAATGAGCAGTTCTTC. Encoded protein: CASSAALGLAGILSSYNEQFF. The rearrangement joins TRBV9 to TRBJ2-1; 9 bases agree with TRBD2. The germline V gene encodes CDR1 SGDLS and CDR2 YYNGEE. Losses at the gene ends were 3 bases for V and 0 bases for J; bases not matched to a gene: 19. The CDR3 loop spans 21 amino acids. Full variable domain (rest looked up from reference TRBV9 and TRBJ2-1): DSGVTQTPKHLITATGQRVTLRCSPRSGDLSVYWYQQSLDQGLQFLIQYYNGEERAKGNILERFSAQQFPDLHSELNLSSLELGDSALYFCASSAALGLAGILSSYNEQFFGPGTRLTVL.

This chain connects TRBV4-2 to TRBJ2-7, with 8 bases aligning to TRBD1. This CDR3 contains 15 residues. V gave up 3 bases and J gave up 2 bases; unmatched junction bases: 6. Germline V gives CDR1 LGHNA, CDR2 YNFKEQ. This CDR3 is CASSHQTGAAYEQYF. CDR3 sequence (DNA): TGTGCCAGCAGCCACCAGACAGGGGCGGCCTACGAGCAGTACTTC.

The J gene is TRBJ2-1, the V gene TRBV19; 12 nucleotides align to TRBD2. This CDR3 comprises 16 residues. After removal of 6 bases from V and 3 bases from J, the junction contained 6 bases not matched to a gene. CDR1 is LNHDA, CDR2 SQIVND, per germline (reference sequence). The CDR3 DNA reads TGTGCCAGTAGGATAAAACTAGCGGGAGGCTACAATGAGCAGTTCTTC. Protein product: CASRIKLAGGYNEQFF.

The chain couples TRBV11-3 to TRBJ2-2, with TRBD1 matching over 8 bases. The CDR3 has 16 residues. V gave up 1 base and J gave up 2 bases; unmatched junction bases: 3. Per germline, CDR1 SGHNT and CDR2 YENEEA. CDR3: CASSLGTGTNTGELFF. The CDR3 DNA sequence: TGTGCCAGCAGCTTAGGGACAGGGACCAACACCGGGGAGCTGTTTTTT.

This chain uses TRBV27 with TRBJ2-2, with TRBD2 matching 8 bases. Germline trimming cut 3 bases from V and 2 bases from J; bases unmatched to any gene: 5. The V gene's germline CDR1 is MNHEY and CDR2 SMNVEV (reference sequence). This CDR3 is built from 16 residues. The CDR3 loop reads CASSFGLAGNTGELFF. For the CDR3, the DNA is TGTGCCAGCAGTTTCGGGCTAGCGGGTAACACCGGGGAGCTGTTTTTT.